The 9 T cell receptor beta chains listed next were all sequenced from one sample in a study of prognosis after radiotherapy for stage I lung cancer. The authors amplified TCR beta CDR3 from genomic DNA using two-round multiplex PCR. Amplification in first-round PCR relied on primers specific to each TRBV and TRBJ gene. Each CDR3 protein gets one entry after TCRdb re-called the multiplex PCR reads with MiXCR. The data show about 35,000 distinct CDR3 sequences, more than 30% seen once. This specimen was PBMCs, taken before or after stereotactic body radiation therapy (not recorded which). Every receptor here comes from a donor aged 50 or older with non-small cell lung cancer.

This clonotype was observed many times. This chain links TRBV20-1 with TRBJ2-3, with 8 bases fitting TRBD2. CDR1 is DFQATT, CDR2 SNEGSKA, per germline (reference sequence). This CDR3 contains 15 residues. Losses at the gene ends were 5 bases for V and 2 bases for J; bases not matched to a gene: 9. The DNA of the CDR3 is TGCAGTGCTTCGCTCGGGGGGGCTTACACAGATACGCAGTATTTT. This gives the protein CSASLGGAYTDTQYF.

This clonotype was recorded once. Just one base apart from a much larger clone, this may be a read error. This chain uses TRBV5-4 with TRBJ1-2, with TRBD1 as a possible D gene (5 bases). V was trimmed by 2 bases and J by 0 bases, leaving 14 bases between them. CDR3 length equals 16 residues. In germline, CDR1 is SGHNT, CDR2 YYREEE (reference sequence). The CDR3 region has the DNA TGTGCCAGCAGCTTTTTGACGGGGCGAGCTAACTATGGCTACACCTTC. This gives the protein CASSFLTGRANYGYTF.

This clonotype was detected ten times or more. The rearrangement links TRBV9 to TRBJ1-1; D unclear. Germline lookup yields CDR1 SGDLS and CDR2 YYNGEE. This CDR3 region has 13 residues. Trimming pared 3 bases from V and 4 bases from J, leaving 10 bases between. This CDR3 is CASSGTWGTEAFF. CDR3 nucleotide sequence: TGTGCCAGCAGCGGGACCTGGGGCACTGAAGCTTTCTTT.

The table lists this clonotype with a count of one. The chain couples TRBV6-1 to TRBJ2-2; D may be TRBD2 (6 bases). The CDR3 sequence is 15 residues long. Trimming shortened V by 6 bases and J by 11 bases, and 22 bases separated the two germline ends. The germline V gene encodes CDR1 MNHNS and CDR2 SASEGT. CDR3 residues: CASREGSEAGQELFF. The CDR3, as DNA: TGTGCCAGCAGGGAGGGCTCCGAGGCTGGCCAAGAGCTGTTTTTT.

This clonotype was observed at least ten times. This chain uses TRBV28 with TRBJ2-7, with D perhaps assigned TRBD1 or TRBD2 (5 bases each). V lost 8 bases and J 0 bases, leaving 14 bases between the germline ends. The CDR3 is made up of 14 amino acids. Looked up from germline, CDR1 is MDHEN and CDR2 is SYDVKM. CDR3 sequence reads: CASSNPGSSYEQYF. DNA for the CDR3: TGTGCCAGCTCAAACCCAGGGAGCTCCTACGAGCAGTACTTC.

Regarding this clonotype: A read error is likely, as this CDR3 ends without the conserved phenylalanine or tryptophan. The genes are TRBV2 and TRBJ1-2; TRBD1 might be the D (5 bases). The CDR3 contains 13 residues. Germline CDR1 SNHLY, CDR2 FYNNEI. This CDR3 reads CAGSESGKGGYTL. In DNA, the CDR3 is TGTGCCGGCAGTGAATCAGGGAAGGGAGGCTACACCTTA.

At least ten counts were recorded for this clonotype. The chain combines TRBV15 with TRBJ2-1, with 8 bases that match TRBD2. CDR1 is LNHNV and CDR2 is YYDKDF in the germline V gene (reference sequence). This CDR3 comprises 16 residues. The ends lost 3 bases at V and 5 bases at J; junction bases unmatched: 9. The CDR3, as DNA: TGTGCCACCAGCAGGGGAGCGGGGGACAACGACAATGAGCAGTTCTTC. This gives the protein CATSRGAGDNDNEQFF.

The chain joins TRBV6-1 to TRBJ1-2; D remains ambiguous. This CDR3 is 16 amino acids long. With 6 bases removed from V and 3 bases from J, the gap between germline ends came to 20 bases. Germline values: CDR1 MNHNS, CDR2 SASEGT. The CDR3, as DNA: TGTGCCAGCAGATCGGGCCCACAGTTATCTGACTATGGCTACACCTTC. Translating it yields CASRSGPQLSDYGYTF.

This clonotype was seen many times. This chain joins TRBV3-1 and TRBJ2-2; TRBD2 matches at 9 bases. V gave up 3 bases and J gave up 0 bases; unmatched junction bases: 2. This CDR3 comprises 16 residues. The germline V gene has CDR1 LGHDT and CDR2 YNNKEL (reference sequence). The CDR3 DNA is TGTGCCAGCAGCCACGCTAGCGGGGCGAACACCGGGGAGCTGTTTTTT. Translated, it gives CASSHASGANTGELFF.